Many counts were recorded for the clone carrying this T cell receptor (beta chain). Its cognate antigen is unknown. Unique molecular identifiers were built into the TCRbeta library. TCRdb called the PCR reads again in MiXCR, with one record for every CDR3 protein. Among roughly 500,000 distinct CDR3 sequences, roughly a tenth were seen once, and the ten largest hold 2% to 2.5%. The record originates from a study of T-cell reconstitution after alpha-beta-depleted transplantation in children. Study-wide results and limits: Alpha-beta T cells present about two months after transplant were reported to originate from several hundred expanded graft clones. By one year post-transplant, T-cell counts and diversity largely arose from T cells that were newly produced.

V lost 2 bases, J lost 3 bases, and 4 bases lay in between. Germline V CDR1 and CDR2: SGHVS, FQNEAQ. CDR3 length equals 12 residues. This specimen consisted of PBMCs, obtained before TCRalphabeta/CD19-depleted stem cell transplant. The rearrangement links TRBV7-8 to TRBJ2-5; D is undetermined. This receptor was identified in a child aged 2 to 10 with inherited bone marrow failure, due to receive a stem cell transplant. The CDR3 bases are TGTGCCAGCAGCTTATCTGAAGAGACCCAGTACTTC. Amino acids: CASSLSEETQYF. Combining the CDR3 with reference TRBV7-8 and TRBJ2-5 gives the whole variable domain GAGVSQSPRYKVAKRGQDVALRCDPISGHVSLFWYQQALGQGPEFLTYFQNEAQLDKSGLPSDRFFAERPEGSVSTLKIQRTQQEDSAVYLCASSLSEETQYFGPGTRLLVL.